The clone carrying this T cell receptor beta chain showed up just a few times. The data were taken from a study of blood T cell repertoires in COVID-19. Study-wide background: The samples span acute and convalescent COVID-19 from the United States, Italy and Spain. Sources were T cells, B-cell-depleted T cells, or PBMCs; the material itself was cDNA or gDNA.

Profiling relied on immunoSEQ multiplex PCR, and the TCRdb table lists in-frame clones only, not all of them. Of 55,000 to 75,000 clones in the sample, about 70% were seen once. This CDR3 has 16 residues. V was trimmed by 1 base and J by 5 bases, leaving 13 bases between them. Germline assignment: CDR1 KGHDR and CDR2 SFDVKD. The chain recombines TRBV24-1 with TRBJ2-2, with D possibly TRBD2 on 7 matching bases. Sequences were obtained from peripheral blood. This receptor was obtained from a man in his sixties with acute or convalescent COVID-19. The CDR3 sequence: CATSDFGGARTGELFF. For the CDR3, the DNA is TGTGCCACCAGTGATTTTGGGGGGGCCAGAACCGGGGAGCTGTTTTTT.